This is a list of T cell receptor beta chains from one sample in a study of memory B cells and T cells in multiple sclerosis. Their antigens are not known. Some clones are missing from TCRdb's copy, which holds only in-frame ones; the method was immunoSEQ multiplex PCR. The sample lists approximately 32,000 clones, approximately 85% occurring once. The sequenced sample consisted of PBMCs from blood kept in culture. The receptors originated from a human donor with multiple sclerosis. CDR3s include the opening cysteine and the closing phenylalanine or tryptophan. Fields, in order: D gene, clone size, V gene, J gene, CDR3 DNA, CDR3 protein. The D gene is left open where the match is weak. Size is stated for part of the rows, as once, few or many counts, or as a class when the clone is expanded.

d_gene: .
abundance: .
v_gene: TRBV28
j_gene: TRBJ1-5
CDR3nt: TGTGCCAGCAGTTTATCAGGGCCTAGCAATCAGCCCCAGCATTTT
CDR3aa: CASSLSGPSNQPQHF

d_gene: TRBD1
abundance: .
v_gene: TRBV6-1
j_gene: TRBJ1-1
CDR3nt: TGTGCCAGCAGTGCATTGGGACAGAGACTAAACACTGAAGCTTTCTTT
CDR3aa: CASSALGQRLNTEAFF

d_gene: TRBD2
abundance: .
v_gene: TRBV5-1
j_gene: TRBJ2-7
CDR3nt: TGCGCCAGCAGCTTGACCCCGGGACTAGCGGCTTCTGAGCAGTACTTC
CDR3aa: CASSLTPGLAASEQYF

d_gene: TRBD1
abundance: .
v_gene: TRBV2
j_gene: TRBJ1-2
CDR3nt: TGTGCCAGCAGACCGGGACAGCCCTATGGCTACACCTTC
CDR3aa: CASRPGQPYGYTF

d_gene: .
abundance: once
v_gene: TRBV27
j_gene: TRBJ2-1
CDR3nt: TGTGCCAGCAGTCTTTTACCTTACAATGAGCAGTTCTTC
CDR3aa: CASSLLPYNEQFF

d_gene: TRBD2
abundance: .
v_gene: TRBV6-1
j_gene: TRBJ2-7
CDR3nt: TGTGCCAGCAGTAGCGGGGACGGAGTCTCCTACGAGCAGTACTTC
CDR3aa: CASSSGDGVSYEQYF

d_gene: .
abundance: .
v_gene: TRBV19
j_gene: TRBJ2-7
CDR3nt: TGTGCCAGTAGTCAAGGACAGTCGACCTACGAGCAGTACTTC
CDR3aa: CASSQGQSTYEQYF

d_gene: .
abundance: few
v_gene: TRBV18
j_gene: TRBJ2-2
CDR3nt: TGTGCCAGCTCACCGCTCGAGATCGGGGAGCTGTTTTTT
CDR3aa: CASSPLEIGELFF

d_gene: .
abundance: once
v_gene: TRBV6-5
j_gene: TRBJ2-2
CDR3nt: TGTGCCAGCAGTTACTTCCTCAACACCGGGGAGCTGTTTTTT
CDR3aa: CASSYFLNTGELFF

d_gene: .
abundance: .
v_gene: TRBV25-1
j_gene: TRBJ1-4
CDR3nt: TGTGCCAGCAGTGAGGGGTATTCCTGGAGGACTAATGAAAAACTGTTTTTT
CDR3aa: CASSEGYSWRTNEKLFF

d_gene: .
abundance: .
v_gene: TRBV25-1
j_gene: TRBJ2-3
CDR3nt: TGTGCCAGCAGGATAACAGATACGCAGTATTTT
CDR3aa: CASRITDTQYF

d_gene: .
abundance: .
v_gene: TRBV19
j_gene: TRBJ2-7
CDR3nt: TGTGCCAGTAGTAGAGCCCGCATGGTTAACACCTACGAGCAGTACTTC
CDR3aa: CASSRARMVNTYEQYF

d_gene: TRBD2
abundance: .
v_gene: TRBV4-2
j_gene: TRBJ2-1
CDR3nt: TGTGCCAGCAGCCAGCGAGCGGGGGACTCCTACAATGAGCAGTTCTTC
CDR3aa: CASSQRAGDSYNEQFF

d_gene: .
abundance: .
v_gene: TRBV14
j_gene: TRBJ1-2
CDR3nt: TGTGCCAGCAGCCAAAACCGACAGGTCTTTGGCTACACCTTC
CDR3aa: CASSQNRQVFGYTF

d_gene: TRBD1
abundance: .
v_gene: TRBV19
j_gene: TRBJ2-3
CDR3nt: TGTGCCAGTAGTCTGGGACAGGGCGGTCGAGATACGCAGTATTTT
CDR3aa: CASSLGQGGRDTQYF

d_gene: .
abundance: .
v_gene: TRBV2
j_gene: TRBJ1-1
CDR3nt: TGTGCCAGCAGTGAAAGGTATAAGGACACCTTT
CDR3aa: CASSERYKDTF

d_gene: .
abundance: .
v_gene: TRBV6-5
j_gene: TRBJ1-1
CDR3nt: TGTGCCAGTAAAAGGGAGTTGAACACTGAAGCTTTCTTT
CDR3aa: CASKRELNTEAFF

d_gene: .
abundance: .
v_gene: TRBV11-2
j_gene: TRBJ1-4
CDR3nt: TGTGCCAGCAGCTTAGAAGCCACAGGATGGCAGGAACTGTTTTTT
CDR3aa: CASSLEATGWQELFF

d_gene: TRBD2
abundance: .
v_gene: TRBV2
j_gene: TRBJ2-1
CDR3nt: TGTGCCAGCAGTGTAGCGGGGGGGCGTTTTGAGCAGTTCTTC
CDR3aa: CASSVAGGRFEQFF

d_gene: TRBD1
abundance: .
v_gene: TRBV5-1
j_gene: TRBJ1-1
CDR3nt: TGCGCCAGCAGTCTCGGACAGGGAGTAACTGAAGCTTTCTTT
CDR3aa: CASSLGQGVTEAFF

d_gene: .
abundance: .
v_gene: TRBV29-1
j_gene: TRBJ1-3
CDR3nt: TGCAGCGTTGGGGGCACGAGGGCCGGAAACACCATATATTTT
CDR3aa: CSVGGTRAGNTIYF

d_gene: .
abundance: once
v_gene: TRBV13
j_gene: TRBJ2-7
CDR3nt: TGTGCCAGCAGCTACGACCGCGGCTACGAGCAGTACTTC
CDR3aa: CASSYDRGYEQYF

d_gene: .
abundance: few
v_gene: TRBV6-6
j_gene: TRBJ2-2
CDR3nt: TGTGCCAGCAGTTACCAGAGACCGAACACCGGGGAGCTGTTTTTT
CDR3aa: CASSYQRPNTGELFF

d_gene: TRBD1
abundance: .
v_gene: TRBV19
j_gene: TRBJ1-2
CDR3nt: TGTGCCAGTAGAACCGGGACAGGTCCGTCGCAGTACACCTTC
CDR3aa: CASRTGTGPSQYTF

d_gene: TRBD2
abundance: few
v_gene: TRBV9
j_gene: TRBJ2-1
CDR3nt: TGTGCCAGCAGCGGGACTAGAGACCCCTACAATGAGCAGTTCTTC
CDR3aa: CASSGTRDPYNEQFF

d_gene: .
abundance: few
v_gene: TRBV14
j_gene: TRBJ1-2
CDR3nt: TGTGCCAGCAGCCAACGGACAGCCTATGGCTACACCTTC
CDR3aa: CASSQRTAYGYTF

d_gene: .
abundance: .
v_gene: TRBV7-9
j_gene: TRBJ2-3
CDR3nt: TGTGCCAGCAGCCCGGTTGAAAGCACAGATACGCAGTATTTT
CDR3aa: CASSPVESTDTQYF

d_gene: TRBD1
abundance: .
v_gene: TRBV28
j_gene: TRBJ2-7
CDR3nt: TGTGCCAGCAGTTTACTGGGACAGCTCTACGAGCAGTACTTC
CDR3aa: CASSLLGQLYEQYF

d_gene: .
abundance: .
v_gene: TRBV27
j_gene: TRBJ2-5
CDR3nt: TGTGCCAGCTCCGCGGGTTTCCAAGAGACCCAGTACTTC
CDR3aa: CASSAGFQETQYF